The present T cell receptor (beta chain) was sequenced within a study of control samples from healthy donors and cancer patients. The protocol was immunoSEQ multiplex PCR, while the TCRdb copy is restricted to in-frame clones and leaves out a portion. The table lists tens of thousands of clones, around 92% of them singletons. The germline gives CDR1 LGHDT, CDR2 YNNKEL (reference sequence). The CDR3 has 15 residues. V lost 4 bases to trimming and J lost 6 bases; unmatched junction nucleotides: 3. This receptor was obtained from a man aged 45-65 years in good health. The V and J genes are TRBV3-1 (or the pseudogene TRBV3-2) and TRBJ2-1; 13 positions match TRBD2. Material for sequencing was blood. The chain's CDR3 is CASSLGLAGPNEQFF. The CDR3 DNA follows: TGTGCCAGCAGCCTGGGACTAGCGGGGCCCAATGAGCAGTTCTTC.